This T cell receptor beta chain was sequenced during a study of cytomegalovirus exposure and HLA in healthy donors. In the PCR, 60 Vbeta and 13 Jbeta primers were used. Data came from immunoSEQ multiplex PCR; TCRdb stores just in-frame clones and leaves some out. The repertoire consists of roughly 150,000 clones, with roughly 70% occurring once and the leading ten covering about 2%. CDR3 size: 15 residues. Germline V gives CDR1 SGHRS, CDR2 YFSETQ. Trimming removed 6 bases at V and 2 bases at J, with 14 bases between. Sequenced: PBMCs. The TCR originated in a woman aged 40 to 50 in good health and CMV-seronegative. V is TRBV5-1 and J is TRBJ1-4; maybe TRBD1 (5 bases). Here the CDR3 reads CASNQGLTTNEKLFF. CDR3 DNA sequence: TGCGCCAGCAACCAGGGTTTAACCACTAATGAAAAACTGTTTTTT. Supplemented by reference TRBV5-1 and TRBJ1-4, the full variable domain reads KAGVTQTPRYLIKTRGQQVTLSCSPISGHRSVSWYQQTPGQGLQFLFEYFSETQRNKGNFPGRFSGRQFSNSRSEMNVSTLELGDSALYLCASNQGLTTNEKLFFGSGTQLSVL.